Listed below are T cell receptor beta chains from one sample, sequenced in a study of beta chain features in type 1 diabetes. TCRdb's table, derived via immunoSEQ multiplex PCR, lists solely in-frame clones and lacks some. The data show 200,000 to 250,000 clones, more than 65% seen once. Sequencing was performed on naive CD4+ T cells from blood. These TCRs come from a man younger than 40 in good health. CDR3s include the opening cysteine and the closing phenylalanine or tryptophan. A D gene is named only where the DNA matches it firmly. The size entry is marked missing in some rows and otherwise reads once, few, many or a size class.

TRBV7-2	.	.	TRBJ2-5	CATSRTVGETQYF	TGTGCCACTTCGAGGACAGTAGGAGAGACCCAGTACTTC
TRBV29-1	.	TRBD1	TRBJ2-5	CSGTGGDETQYF	TGCAGCGGTACAGGGGGCGATGAGACCCAGTACTTC
TRBV6-6	.	TRBD2	TRBJ2-6	CASSYPREGGANVLTF	TGTGCCAGCAGTTACCCGCGGGAGGGGGGGGCCAACGTCCTGACTTTC
TRBV11-2	once	.	TRBJ2-7	CASSPGGAEQYF	TGTGCCAGCAGCCCGGGTGGCGCAGAGCAGTACTTC
TRBV29-1	.	TRBD1	TRBJ2-3	CSAGQQTDTQYF	TGCAGCGCGGGACAGCAAACAGATACGCAGTATTTT
TRBV4-1	.	.	TRBJ2-3	CASSQAPGGRTDTQYF	TGCGCCAGCAGCCAAGCCCCCGGGGGACGCACAGATACGCAGTATTTT
TRBV29-1	.	.	TRBJ2-3	CSVQRAFGDTQYF	TGCAGCGTACAGAGGGCCTTTGGGGATACGCAGTATTTT
TRBV18	few	.	TRBJ2-1	CASSPRNGGNNEQFF	TGTGCCAGCTCCCCCAGAAATGGGGGTAACAATGAGCAGTTCTTC
TRBV29-1	.	.	TRBJ2-5	CSVELPFSRAGETQYF	TGCAGCGTTGAACTCCCTTTCTCCAGGGCAGGAGAGACCCAGTACTTC
TRBV18	.	TRBD1	TRBJ1-5	CASSPVGQEVQHF	TGTGCCAGCTCACCTGTTGGACAGGAGGTGCAGCATTTT
TRBV30	.	.	TRBJ2-1	CAWSVLGSRIFNEQFF	TGTGCCTGGAGTGTACTGGGGTCTCGAATCTTCAATGAGCAGTTCTTC
TRBV7-2	.	.	TRBJ2-1	CASSLEVGALNEQFF	TGTGCCAGCAGCTTAGAGGTGGGAGCGCTCAATGAGCAGTTCTTC
TRBV30	few	TRBD1	TRBJ1-5	CAWSQGDQPQHF	TGTGCCTGGAGTCAGGGGGATCAGCCCCAGCATTTT
TRBV6-5	.	TRBD1	TRBJ2-5	CASSYAGQGNEETQYF	TGTGCCAGCAGTTACGCGGGACAGGGGAATGAAGAGACCCAGTACTTC
TRBV6-5	.	.	TRBJ1-1	CASRRDTEAFF	TGTGCCAGCAGACGAGACACTGAAGCTTTCTTT
TRBV30	few	.	TRBJ2-1	CAWSEGGEREQFF	TGTGCCTGGAGTGAGGGAGGAGAGCGGGAGCAGTTCTTC
TRBV30	.	TRBD1	TRBJ1-1	CACRTGSTEAFF	TGTGCCTGCAGGACAGGTAGCACTGAAGCTTTCTTT
TRBV30	.	TRBD1	TRBJ1-6	CAGTGGTGSPLHF	TGTGCCGGGACAGGGGGGACTGGGTCACCCCTCCACTTT
TRBV30	.	TRBD2	TRBJ2-5	CAWSPGLAGMETQYF	TGTGCCTGGAGTCCCGGACTAGCGGGAATGGAGACCCAGTACTTC
TRBV9	.	TRBD1	TRBJ2-1	CATSRQGADNEQFF	TGTGCCACCTCCCGACAGGGGGCGGACAATGAGCAGTTCTTC
TRBV5-4	.	TRBD2	TRBJ2-3	CASSPRLAGDLDTDTQYF	TGTGCCAGCAGCCCCCGACTAGCGGGAGACCTCGACACAGATACGCAGTATTTT
TRBV29-1	.	.	TRBJ2-7	CSGGDRGPREQYF	TGCAGCGGCGGGGACAGAGGGCCTCGCGAGCAGTACTTC
TRBV29-1	few	.	TRBJ2-7	CSVVIRGSLRDEQYF	TGCAGCGTTGTTATCAGGGGATCCCTTCGTGACGAGCAGTACTTC
TRBV2	.	TRBD1	TRBJ2-5	CASIQDRETQYF	TGTGCCAGCATTCAGGACAGGGAGACCCAGTACTTC
TRBV28	.	.	TRBJ2-6	CASTKGANVLTF	TGTGCCAGCACCAAAGGGGCCAACGTCCTGACTTTC
TRBV7-2	.	.	TRBJ2-5	CASSLSRTAGTQYF	TGTGCCAGCAGCTTATCCCGGACAGCGGGGACCCAGTACTTC
TRBV1	few	.	TRBJ2-3	CTSSLRGSTDTQYF	TGCACCAGCAGCCTCCGGGGGAGCACAGATACGCAGTATTTT
TRBV2	.	.	TRBJ2-2	CASKGDQEAGELFF	TGTGCCAGCAAAGGAGATCAGGAGGCCGGGGAGCTGTTTTTT
TRBV30	.	TRBD1	TRBJ2-7	CAWSADRGHEQYF	TGTGCCTGGAGTGCCGACAGGGGCCACGAGCAGTACTTC
TRBV30	.	TRBD1	TRBJ2-1	CAWAGTGGYNEQFF	TGTGCCTGGGCCGGGACAGGGGGTTACAATGAGCAGTTCTTC
TRBV30	.	.	TRBJ2-3	CAWSLGQGTDTQYF	TGTGCCTGGAGTCTCGGGCAGGGGACAGATACGCAGTATTTT
TRBV10-3	.	TRBD1	TRBJ2-7	CAITAGQGGYEQYF	TGTGCCATCACCGCGGGACAGGGTGGCTACGAGCAGTACTTC
TRBV20-1	.	.	TRBJ2-7	CSASRGIEQYF	TGCAGTGCTAGTCGGGGTATCGAGCAGTACTTC
TRBV30	.	.	TRBJ2-1	CAWRNSSYNEQFF	TGTGCCTGGAGGAACAGCTCCTACAATGAGCAGTTCTTC
TRBV30	.	.	TRBJ2-7	CAWSAGQGSYEQYF	TGTGCCTGGAGTGCCGGGCAGGGATCCTACGAGCAGTACTTC
TRBV5-1	.	TRBD1	TRBJ1-6	CASKGGGLDNSPLHF	TGCGCCAGCAAGGGAGGGGGCCTCGATAACTCACCCCTCCACTTT
TRBV30	.	TRBD1	TRBJ2-5	CAWRRQGQETQYF	TGTGCCTGGAGGCGACAGGGGCAAGAGACCCAGTACTTC
TRBV11-2	.	.	TRBJ1-1	CASRFTTNTEAFF	TGTGCCAGCAGATTTACAACGAACACTGAAGCTTTCTTT
TRBV9	.	TRBD2	TRBJ2-1	CASSPRGASGTNEQFF	TGTGCCAGCAGCCCGAGGGGGGCTAGCGGGACTAATGAGCAGTTCTTC
TRBV15	.	.	TRBJ2-5	CATSSMTLGAGETQYF	TGTGCCACCAGCAGCATGACATTGGGCGCTGGGGAGACCCAGTACTTC
TRBV15	.	TRBD2	TRBJ2-3	CATSISGKADTQYF	TGTGCCACCAGCATTAGCGGGAAAGCAGATACGCAGTATTTT
TRBV15	.	TRBD1	TRBJ2-3	CATSRWDRDTDTQYF	TGTGCCACCAGCAGGTGGGACAGGGACACAGATACGCAGTATTTT
TRBV5-1	.	TRBD2	TRBJ2-2	CASSFLSGRNTGELFF	TGCGCCAGCAGCTTCTTGAGCGGGAGGAACACCGGGGAGCTGTTTTTT
TRBV7-6	.	TRBD1	TRBJ2-4	CASSPIYRGDKNIQYF	TGTGCCAGCAGCCCTATATACAGGGGAGACAAAAACATTCAGTACTTC